Listed below are T cell receptor beta chains from one sample, sequenced in a study of T cells in Graves' hyperthyroidism and ophthalmopathy. TCRdb reanalysed the multiplex PCR reads using MiXCR and keeps one entry per CDR3 protein. The sample consists of approximately 400,000 distinct CDR3 sequences, more than 14% of them appearing once. The sequenced sample consisted of blood. The source of these receptors is a woman aged 25-40 years with Graves' ophthalmopathy. Both conserved end residues are part of each CDR3. The order of the fields is D gene, clone size, J gene, V gene, CDR3 length, CDR3 DNA, CDR3 protein. A D gene is named only where the DNA matches it firmly. A clone size is listed for some rows: how often the clone was seen (once, few, many), or a class if it is expanded.

TRBD2,-,TRBJ2-3,TRBV12-5,14,TGTGCTAGTGGTTCCGGGGGGGCCATGGATACGCAGTATTTT,CASGSGGAMDTQYF
-,few,TRBJ1-6,TRBV28,14,TGTGCCAGCACCTCGGAGCCGGGTAATTCACCCCTCCACTTT,CASTSEPGNSPLHF
-,many,TRBJ2-1,TRBV7-6,17,TGTGCCAGCAGCCCCGCCGGTAGGAGCCCCACCTACAATGAGCAGTTCTTC,CASSPAGRSPTYNEQFF
-,many,TRBJ1-5,TRBV6-1,13,TGTGCCAGCAGTTACGTATCGAATCAGCCCCAGCATTTT,CASSYVSNQPQHF
-,many,TRBJ2-4,TRBV2,17,TGTGCCAGCAGTGAAAGTATCGCGGACCGGGCATCAAACATTCAGTACTTC,CASSESIADRASNIQYF
-,many,TRBJ2-5,TRBV7-9,16,TGTGCCAGCAGCTTAATTTCCTGGGGGCTTTGGGAGACCCAGTACTTC,CASSLISWGLWETQYF
TRBD2,-,TRBJ2-3,TRBV12-3/TRBV12-4,24,TGTGCCAGCAGTGAAATCCCGACTAGCGGGGGGGGGGGGGGGGGGGGGGGGGGGGGAGATACGCAGTATTTT,CASSEIPTSGGGGGGGGGGDTQYF
TRBD2,-,TRBJ2-1,TRBV6-2/TRBV6-3,15,TGTGCCAGCAGTGTGCGGGGGGCGGTATACAATGAGCAGTTCTTC,CASSVRGAVYNEQFF
TRBD1,many,TRBJ2-7,TRBV5-1,15,TGCGCCAGCAGCCCCTACACCGGGACAGGGGTGGAGCAGTACTTC,CASSPYTGTGVEQYF
-,-,TRBJ2-7,TRBV6-6,17,TGTGCCAGCAGTTACTCTGTTGGGGACTTCAACGCCAACGAGCAGTACTTC,CASSYSVGDFNANEQYF
-,few,TRBJ1-1,TRBV20-1,14,TGCAGTGCTAGAGATAGTAGGGCCTACACTGAAGCTTTCTTT,CSARDSRAYTEAFF
TRBD1,-,TRBJ2-7,TRBV2,16,TGTGCCAGCAGTGCAGCAACCGGGACAGGGGGCCTCGAGCAGTACTTC,CASSAATGTGGLEQYF
TRBD1,few,TRBJ2-1,TRBV6-2/TRBV6-3,15,TGTGCCAGCAGGAAGGGACAGGGGGGATACAATGAGCAGTTCTTC,CASRKGQGGYNEQFF
TRBD1,-,TRBJ1-1,TRBV11-2,13,TGTGCCAGCAGCATGGTGAGACAGGGGTCGGCTTTCTTT,CASSMVRQGSAFF
TRBD1,many,TRBJ1-6,TRBV4-1,19,TGCGCCAGCAGCCAAGAGGGACAGGGGATCTCACATGATAATTCACCCCTCCACTTT,CASSQEGQGISHDNSPLHF
TRBD2,-,TRBJ2-1,TRBV2,15,TGTGCCAGCAGCGGAACTAGCGGGGGGAGGGATGAGCAGTTCTTC,CASSGTSGGRDEQFF
TRBD1,many,TRBJ1-2,TRBV7-9,14,TGTGCCAGCAGTAGAACAGGGGGCAACTATGGCTACACCTTC,CASSRTGGNYGYTF
TRBD1,many,TRBJ2-2,TRBV6-5,15,TGTGCCAGCAGTTACAGACAGGGGAACACCGGGGAGCTGTTTTTT,CASSYRQGNTGELFF
TRBD1,many,TRBJ1-1,TRBV3-1,17,TGTGCCAGCAGCCAAGATAGGCAGGGGGCATGGAACACTGAAGCTTTCTTT,CASSQDRQGAWNTEAFF
-,many,TRBJ1-6,TRBV9,14,TGTGCCAGCAGCGTTGGAGGGTTTCATTCACCCCTCCACTTT,CASSVGGFHSPLHF
TRBD2,many,TRBJ2-7,TRBV12-3/TRBV12-4,13,TGTGCCAGCAAAAAAGCGGGGCCCTACGAGCAGTACTTC,CASKKAGPYEQYF
TRBD2,-,TRBJ2-5,TRBV20-1,12,TGCAGTGCCCGGGGGGTCCAAGAGACCCAGTACTTC,CSARGVQETQYF
-,-,TRBJ1-4,TRBV7-9,15,TGTGCCAGCAGCTTAGAGACAGTCCTGGGCGAAAAACTGTTTTTT,CASSLETVLGEKLFF
-,-,TRBJ2-3,TRBV25-1,16,TGTGCCGCATCCTCACCGGGGTACACTAGCACAGATACGCAGTATTTT,CAASSPGYTSTDTQYF
TRBD2,-,TRBJ2-5,TRBV28,15,TGTGCCAGCAGAGTCCCAGCGGGGGGCCGAGAGACCCAGTACTTC,CASRVPAGGRETQYF
-,many,TRBJ1-4,TRBV7-2,14,TGTGCCAGCAGCTCGACAGGTCCCAGTGAAAAACTGTTTTTT,CASSSTGPSEKLFF
TRBD1,many,TRBJ1-1,TRBV28,15,TGTGCCAGCAGTTCCCTCGACAGGGGTACGACTGAAGCTTTCTTT,CASSSLDRGTTEAFF
-,-,TRBJ2-5,TRBV10-2,13,TGCGCCAGCATCTTAGCGGCCCGGAGACCCCAGTACTTC,CASILAARRPQYF
TRBD2,many,TRBJ2-1,TRBV15,16,TGTGCCACCAGCAGAGGTAGAGCGGGGGGGCTCAATGAGCAGTTCTTC,CATSRGRAGGLNEQFF
TRBD2,many,TRBJ2-7,TRBV7-2,14,TGTGCCAGCAGCTTATACGGGGGGGGTTACGAGCAGTACTTC,CASSLYGGGYEQYF
TRBD1,many,TRBJ1-4,TRBV3-1,15,TGTGCCAGCAGCCACCCCGGGACAGGCGCTGAAAAACTGTTTTTT,CASSHPGTGAEKLFF
-,few,TRBJ2-7,TRBV19,12,TGTGCCAGTAGTAATACAGCTTACGAGCAGTACTTC,CASSNTAYEQYF
-,-,TRBJ2-7,TRBV20-1,13,TGCAGTGCTACGGTCGGCTACACCTACGAGCAGTACTTC,CSATVGYTYEQYF
-,many,TRBJ2-7,TRBV14,14,TGTGCCAGCAGCCATCTAGACACTTACTACGAGCAGTACTTC,CASSHLDTYYEQYF
-,many,TRBJ2-5,TRBV2,13,TGTGCCAGCAGTTCAGAGAACCAAGAGACCCAGTACTTC,CASSSENQETQYF
-,few,TRBJ1-4,TRBV28,14,TGTGCCAGCAGCTCCGGGACAAATACCGAAAAACTGTTTTTT,CASSSGTNTEKLFF
-,few,TRBJ1-1,TRBV6-1,12,TGTGCCAGCAGTTATTCTAACGATGAAGCTTTCTTT,CASSYSNDEAFF
TRBD2,few,TRBJ2-2,TRBV12-5,15,TGTGCTAGTGGTTTGTCGAGCGGGGGGGCTGGGGAGCTGTTTTTT,CASGLSSGGAGELFF
TRBD2,many,TRBJ2-5,TRBV6-1,18,TGTGCCAGCAGCTCCCTGGCTAGCGGGATGCCGGGGGTACGGACCCAGTACTTC,CASSSLASGMPGVRTQYF
-,many,TRBJ1-2,TRBV5-6,17,TGTGCCAGTCAGCCCCCGGGCATCACCCAGGGGATCTATGGCTACACCTTC,CASQPPGITQGIYGYTF
TRBD1,few,TRBJ2-5,TRBV18,19,TGTGCCAGCTCACCTGGTTTCTTTGAGAACAGGGGTTCGGGAGAGACCCAGTACTTC,CASSPGFFENRGSGETQYF
TRBD2,-,TRBJ2-1,TRBV6-1,17,TGTGCCAGCACCGGAACTAGCGGGGGTCTCGCCTACAATGAGCAGTTCTTC,CASTGTSGGLAYNEQFF
TRBD1,-,TRBJ2-7,TRBV19,14,TGTGCCAGTAGTATAGTACCCGACAGGGGCGAGCAGTACTTC,CASSIVPDRGEQYF
-,many,TRBJ1-2,TRBV29-1,12,TGCAGCGCCTCAAGTGAGGGCTATGGCTACACCTTC,CSASSEGYGYTF
TRBD2,-,TRBJ2-5,TRBV5-4,17,TGTGCCAGCAGCCCCTGGACTAGCGGGGGGGCCGAAGAGACCCAGTACTTC,CASSPWTSGGAEETQYF
TRBD1,few,TRBJ1-4,TRBV14,15,TGTGCCAGCAGCCATTCCGGGACAGGGGCCGAAAAACTGTTTTTT,CASSHSGTGAEKLFF
-,many,TRBJ1-2,TRBV30,15,TGTGCCTGGACCCTGGGACATCGGACTAACTATGGCTACACCTTC,CAWTLGHRTNYGYTF
-,once,TRBJ1-6,TRBV3-1,13,TGTGCCAGCAGCCGATTCTCAGAGTCACCCCTCCACTTT,CASSRFSESPLHF